This note documents a single T cell receptor (beta chain) sequence. It has no known antigen specificity. Qualities for individual bases were not recorded, and no much larger clone is one base off. These data belong to a study of shared clonotypes between healthy human individuals (dated by TCRdb to 2018 to 2021). A note on the overall study: The cohort comprised a couple of women and a few men aged 18 to 49 years. For each donor, three plates each were used for CD4 naive and CD4 memory, two plates were used for CD8 naive, and one plate was used for CD8 memory. To estimate repertoire size and how much clonotype sharing occurs between individuals, the study deeply sequenced the blood TCR repertoires of about five healthy adults. To increase sequencing depth and limit assay-specific biases, TCR repertoire library preparation and sequencing were carried out by different laboratories using diverse techniques. Between about 0.85 and 8.9 billion PBMCs per donor were obtained by leukapheresis.

V is pared back by 6 bases and J by 0 bases, with 10 bases lying between the germline termini. The CDR3 runs 14 residues from the cysteine to the phenylalanine. Only the CDR3 DNA stays, 42 bases, in frame from base 1. Taken from the germline V gene, the CDR1 and CDR2 loops are SGHRS and YFSETQ. TCR CDR3 regions were amplified from genomic DNA by multiplex PCR using the deep immunoSEQ assay. Genomic DNA extracted from each cell subset was distributed evenly over all wells of several immunoSEQ 96-well plates, and each plate served as one replicate. For sorted subsets, each replicate PCR was loaded with approximately 190 ng genomic DNA, equivalent to about 30,000 T cell genomes. The purified libraries were quantified using a Qubit 3.0 fluorometer, sized with a Bioanalyzer 2100, and then quantified again using the KAPA Library Quantification kit. Each immunoSEQ 96-well plate was sequenced on its own single-read 150-cycle Illumina NextSeq 550 flow cell. The study's processing was this. Because the immunoSEQ output included only junctional sequences and no quality scores, the filtering could not be the same as the filtering used for full-length reads. Sequences were annotated with PyIR, a Python wrapper for IgBLAST v1.9, and V/J genes and CDR3 were assigned using IMGT germline references. Any read was removed if the V/J assignment was weak (E-value above 1e-6), the CDR3 was missing, or the read contained stop codons, out-of-frame junctions, or ambiguous translated residues. V3J clonotypes were defined by identical inferred V gene, J gene, and CDR3 amino acid sequence. The percentage overlap between two repertoires was calculated by dividing the number of shared unique clonotypes by the size of the smaller repertoire. RTK rarefaction, the Chao1 estimator, and Recon v2.1 estimates of unobserved clonotypes were used to assess repertoire richness. OLGA was used to compute generation probabilities for all TCRbeta clonotypes that the gDNA method yielded from a few donors. In its TCRdb copy, this immuneACCESS table keeps in-frame sequences only and misses some clones. Where compared with another copy, unresolved V genes explain less than half of these, and the others have no known cause. The V and J calls and the clone size are those of that table, but D and trimming were determined from the DNA. The sample table contains hundreds of thousands of clones; only one count was recorded for around 97% of them. Around 0.057% of the sample lies in the top ten.

The donors were healthy, HIV-negative adults who had no recently reported acute infections or vaccinations. Only Caucasian adults living in Nashville, Tennessee, USA were represented among the donors. CD4+ T cells were enriched by magnetic negative selection; naive cells were then positively selected on CD45RA, and the negative fraction formed the memory subset. After blood collection by leukapheresis, PBMCs were isolated using Ficoll-Histopaque density gradient centrifugation and then cryopreserved in the vapor phase of liquid nitrogen. Analytical flow cytometry was used to check the purity and quantity of every magnetically sorted T cell population. Genomic DNA was isolated from every sorted fraction and measured by UV absorbance on a Nanodrop 2000c. Findings and caveats that apply to the study as a whole: Pairwise subsampling led to the expectation that sequencing depth would affect the degree of clonotype sharing among donors. Estimated clonotype richness was generally larger for naive than for memory subsets. Sampling was restricted to blood, and TCR repertoires in tissue are likely to differ from TCR repertoires in blood. Even with the large sequencing depth, rarefaction of the sorted-subset datasets indicated that sequencing was incomplete. The small number of donors limited the genetic and exposure-history diversity represented. Compared with non-shared clonotypes, clonotypes shared by all four sorted-subset donors had higher generation probabilities. Across four donors, around 5% of naive CD4, around 3.5% of naive CD8, under 2.5% of memory CD4, and 0.4% to 0.45% of memory CD8 clonotypes were shared.

The chain is made from TRBV5-1 and TRBJ2-1, with the D gene not clear enough to name. The sequenced sample was naive CD4+ T cells sorted from blood. Interpreted using the paper, the cell subset or site label stands for: CD45RA+ positively selected. This clonotype was obtained from a woman aged 30 to 39 in good health. The DNA reads as follows: TGCGCCAGCACCCACTCCAGCTCCTACAATGAGCAGTTCTTC. It encodes CASTHSSSYNEQFF.